At least ten counts were recorded for the clone carrying this TCR beta chain. This specimen belongs to a study of T-cell memory formation after mild COVID-19. The V gene lost 3 bases and the J gene lost 0 bases, with 13 bases spanning the gap. Germline V lookup: CDR1 DFQATT, CDR2 SNEGSKA (reference sequence). CDR3 length equals 15 residues. TCRdb reanalysed the 5' RACE reads using MiXCR and keeps one entry per CDR3 protein. The sample holds about 110,000 distinct CDR3 sequences, about 18% seen once. V and J are TRBV20-1 and TRBJ2-3; D is unresolved. The receptor was isolated from a man younger than 30 who had mild COVID-19 (a few samples of this study predate the infection). Cell type and time point are not known. Sequencing input: PBMCs or a T cell subset sorted from them (not recorded which). CDR3 loop: CSAREPTTSTDTQYF. The CDR3 DNA reads as TGCAGTGCTAGGGAACCGACAACCAGCACAGATACGCAGTATTTT.